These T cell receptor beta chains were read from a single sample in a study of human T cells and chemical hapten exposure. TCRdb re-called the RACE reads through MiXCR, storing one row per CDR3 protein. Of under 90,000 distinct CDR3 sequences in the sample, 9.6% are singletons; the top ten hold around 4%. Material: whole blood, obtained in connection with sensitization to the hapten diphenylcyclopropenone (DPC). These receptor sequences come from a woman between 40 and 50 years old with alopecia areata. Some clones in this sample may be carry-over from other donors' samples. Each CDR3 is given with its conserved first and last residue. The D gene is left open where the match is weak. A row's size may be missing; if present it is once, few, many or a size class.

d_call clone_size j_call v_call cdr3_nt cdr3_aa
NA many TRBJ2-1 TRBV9 TGTGCCAGCAGCGTAGGATCCTACAATGAGCAGTTCTTC CASSVGSYNEQFF
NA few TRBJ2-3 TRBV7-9 TGTGCCAGCAGAAGATACTCAGGGTTAACAGATACGCAGTATTTT CASRRYSGLTDTQYF
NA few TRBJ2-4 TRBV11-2 TGTGCCAGCAGCTTCACCCAAGTAGCCAAAAACATTCAGTACTTC CASSFTQVAKNIQYF
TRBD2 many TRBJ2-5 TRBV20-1 TGCAGTGCCCCGACTGGCGGGGGGGAAGAGACCCAGTACTTC CSAPTGGGEETQYF
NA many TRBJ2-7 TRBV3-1 TGTGCCAGCAGCCAACAAACAGGGTCCGAGCAGTACTTC CASSQQTGSEQYF
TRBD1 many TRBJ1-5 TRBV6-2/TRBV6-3 TGTGCCAGCAACCCCGTGGGGGGACAGGGGAATCAGCCCCAGCATTTT CASNPVGGQGNQPQHF
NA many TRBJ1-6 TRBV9 TGTGCCAGCAGCGTCTCACTAAATTCACCCCTCCACTTT CASSVSLNSPLHF
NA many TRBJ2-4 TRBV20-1 TGCAGTGCCCAGGAGGTAGCCAAAAACATTCAGTACTTC CSAQEVAKNIQYF
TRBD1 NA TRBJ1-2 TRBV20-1 TGCAGTCCCGCCGGGACAGGGGGTTCAAACTATGGCTACACCTTC CSPAGTGGSNYGYTF
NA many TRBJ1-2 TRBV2 TGTGCCAGCAGTGAGGGGGCTGGAGGCTACACCTTC CASSEGAGGYTF
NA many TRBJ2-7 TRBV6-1 TGTGCCAGCAGTCAAACCCGGGACACCTACGAGCAGTACTTC CASSQTRDTYEQYF
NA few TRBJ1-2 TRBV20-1 TGCAGTGGAGGAGGGGGGAACTATGGCTACACCTTC CSGGGGNYGYTF
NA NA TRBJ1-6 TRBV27 TGTGCCAGCAGTCCCCTACGGGGGGTTGAGGGTAATTCACCCCTCCACTTT CASSPLRGVEGNSPLHF
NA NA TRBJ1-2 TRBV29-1 TGCAGCGTTGATCAGGGTACCTATGGCTACACCTTC CSVDQGTYGYTF
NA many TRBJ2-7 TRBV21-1 TGTGCCAGCAGCACCACAGGGGGACTCTACGAGCAGTACTTC CASSTTGGLYEQYF
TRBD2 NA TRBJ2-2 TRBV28 TGTGCCAGCAGTATCTCTAGCGGGGGGATGAACACCGGGGAGCTGTTTTTT CASSISSGGMNTGELFF
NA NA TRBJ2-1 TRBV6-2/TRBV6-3 TGTGCCAGCAGTCCCGAGTACAATGAGCAGTTCTTC CASSPEYNEQFF
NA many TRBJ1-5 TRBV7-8 TGTGCCAGCAGCCCAGAAGGGGCTGGCAATCAGCCCCAGCATTTT CASSPEGAGNQPQHF
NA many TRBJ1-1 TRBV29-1 TGCAGCGTTGAACGGATGAACACTGAAGCTTTCTTT CSVERMNTEAFF